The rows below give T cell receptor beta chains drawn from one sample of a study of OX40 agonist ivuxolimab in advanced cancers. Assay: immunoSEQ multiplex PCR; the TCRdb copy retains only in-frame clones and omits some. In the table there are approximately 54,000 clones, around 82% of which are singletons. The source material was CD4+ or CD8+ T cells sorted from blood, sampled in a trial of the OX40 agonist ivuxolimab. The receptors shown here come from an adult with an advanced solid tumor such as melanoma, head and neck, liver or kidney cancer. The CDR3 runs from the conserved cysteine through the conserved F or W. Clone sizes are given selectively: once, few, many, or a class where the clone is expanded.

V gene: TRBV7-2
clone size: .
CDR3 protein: CASSLGTGTYEQYF

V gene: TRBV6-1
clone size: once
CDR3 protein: CASRPGQKNSPLHF

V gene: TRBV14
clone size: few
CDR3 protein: CASSLTGTTGELFF

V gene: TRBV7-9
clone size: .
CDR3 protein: CASSLAGNTIYF

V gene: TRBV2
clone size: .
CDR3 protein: CASSASSVLPGAFF

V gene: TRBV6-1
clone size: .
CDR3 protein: CASRVQGDSPLHF

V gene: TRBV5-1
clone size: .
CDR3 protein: CASSVDSPRNSPLHF

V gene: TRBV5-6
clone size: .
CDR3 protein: CASSLAVLGPDTQYF

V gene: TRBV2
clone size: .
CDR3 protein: CASSVLPDTQYF

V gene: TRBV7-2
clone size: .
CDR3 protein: CASSLDLGQGGETQYF

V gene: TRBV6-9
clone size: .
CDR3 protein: CASSSQPNYGYTF

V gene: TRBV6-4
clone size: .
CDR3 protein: CASSDTLRDTQYF

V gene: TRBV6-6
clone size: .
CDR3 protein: CASSPGLENTEAFF

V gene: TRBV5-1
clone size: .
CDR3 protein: CASSPTSGSYNEQFF

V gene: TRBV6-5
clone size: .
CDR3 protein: CASSYSRVGAGYTF

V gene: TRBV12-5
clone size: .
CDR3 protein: CASGLGDSIYTEAFF

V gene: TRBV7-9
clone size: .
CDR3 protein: CASSLDRGSGNTIYF

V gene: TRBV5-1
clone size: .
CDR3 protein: CASSFTSGGPQEQYF

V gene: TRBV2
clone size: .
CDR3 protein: CASSNRVIRNTEAFF

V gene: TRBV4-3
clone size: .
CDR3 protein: CASSPGVDYGQPQHF

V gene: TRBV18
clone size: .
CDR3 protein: CASSHRDGPNYGYTF

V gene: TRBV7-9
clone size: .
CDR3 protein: CASSLVAGASSSYNSPLHF

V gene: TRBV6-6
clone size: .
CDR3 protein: CASSYTIDGYTF

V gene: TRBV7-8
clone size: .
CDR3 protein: CASSLGAGGVYEQYF

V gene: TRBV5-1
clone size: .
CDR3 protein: CASSPTGSSHEQYF

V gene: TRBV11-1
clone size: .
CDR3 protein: CASSSGQGVGYTF

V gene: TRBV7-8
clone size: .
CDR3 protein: CASSVGGTYSPLHF

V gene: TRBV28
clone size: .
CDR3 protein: CASSLGGPYYGYTF

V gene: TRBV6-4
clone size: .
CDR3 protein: CASSRASGGGYNEQFF

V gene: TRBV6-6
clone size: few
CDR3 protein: CASRNAGVQYF

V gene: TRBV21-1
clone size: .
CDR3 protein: CASSTGTGATYEQYF

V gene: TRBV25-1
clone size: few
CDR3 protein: CASRTGRDGYTF

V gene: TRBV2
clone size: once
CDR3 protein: CASSDQTAYEQYF

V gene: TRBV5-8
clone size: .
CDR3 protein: CASRTVGGGNQPQHF

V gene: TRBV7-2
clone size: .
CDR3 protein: CASSNRQGGSQPQHF

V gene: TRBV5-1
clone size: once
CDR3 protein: CATRGSYNSPLHF

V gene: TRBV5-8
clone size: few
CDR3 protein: CASSQKQGGYGYTF

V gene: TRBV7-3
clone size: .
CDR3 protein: CASSLTSSPFDTQYF

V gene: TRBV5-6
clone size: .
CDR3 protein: CASSPAGVGDEKLFF

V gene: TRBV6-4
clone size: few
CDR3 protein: CASSDGQAYNQPQHF

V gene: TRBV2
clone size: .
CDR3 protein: CARRGVGSGYTF